This TCR beta chain comes out of a study of blood T cell repertoires in COVID-19. Study at large: Material from acute and convalescent COVID-19 was sourced from the United States, Italy and Spain. Nucleic acid was either cDNA or gDNA, and it came from T cells, B-cell-depleted T cells, or PBMCs.

In the original processing: Reference gene primer amplification gave estimated nucleated cell counts. TCRdb's copy holds only in-frame clones and misses some; the assay was immunoSEQ multiplex PCR. V, J and clone size reflect that table, while D and trimming were determined from the DNA. Of about 110,000 clones in the sample, 88% were seen once. The sequenced sample was peripheral blood. This clonotype originated in a woman aged 50 to 60 with active or convalescent COVID-19.

The CDR3: CASSGQGGKLFF. The CDR3 bases are TGTGCCAGCAGCGGCCAAGGCGGAAAACTGTTTTTT. The chain combines TRBV2 with TRBJ1-4; D ambiguous. Trimming removed 6 bases from V and 10 bases from J, with 12 bases in between. Germline V gene sequence: CDR1 SNHLY, CDR2 FYNNEI. This CDR3 has 12 residues.